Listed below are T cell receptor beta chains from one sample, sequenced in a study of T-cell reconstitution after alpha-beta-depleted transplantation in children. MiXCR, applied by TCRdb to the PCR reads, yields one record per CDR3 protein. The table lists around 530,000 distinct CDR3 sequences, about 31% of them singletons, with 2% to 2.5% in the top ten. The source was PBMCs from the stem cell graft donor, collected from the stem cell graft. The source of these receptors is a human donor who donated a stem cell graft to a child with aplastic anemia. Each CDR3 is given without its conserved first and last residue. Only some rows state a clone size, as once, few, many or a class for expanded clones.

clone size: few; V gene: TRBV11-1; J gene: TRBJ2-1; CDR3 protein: ASSGQLLSGSSYNEQF
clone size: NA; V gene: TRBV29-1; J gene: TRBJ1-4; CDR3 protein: SAGQGEGEKLF
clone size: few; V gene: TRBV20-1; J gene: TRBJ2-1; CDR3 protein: SGTSPGQGLNEQF
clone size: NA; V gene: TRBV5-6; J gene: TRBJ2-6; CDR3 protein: ASSLARAYSGANVLT
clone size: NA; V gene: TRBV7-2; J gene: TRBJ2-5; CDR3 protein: ASSLRAKVLPQETQY
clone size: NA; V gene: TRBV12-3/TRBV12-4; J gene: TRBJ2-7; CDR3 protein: ASSFRQGLYEQY
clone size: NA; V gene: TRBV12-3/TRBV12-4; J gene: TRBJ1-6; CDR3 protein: ASLGQAIPNSPLH
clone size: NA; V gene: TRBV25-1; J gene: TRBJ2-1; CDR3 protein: ASSASGRYSYNEQF
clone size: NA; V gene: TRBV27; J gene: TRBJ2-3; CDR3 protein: ASSSNYPTDTQY
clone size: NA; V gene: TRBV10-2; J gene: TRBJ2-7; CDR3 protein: ASIVTGRGSEQY
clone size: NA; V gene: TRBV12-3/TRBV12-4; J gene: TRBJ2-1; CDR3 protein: ASLLVSGRIGEQF
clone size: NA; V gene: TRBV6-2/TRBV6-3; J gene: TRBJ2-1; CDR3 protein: ASTYRLAGNYNEQF
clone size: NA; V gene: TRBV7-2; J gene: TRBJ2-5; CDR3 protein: ASSFNGRRETQY
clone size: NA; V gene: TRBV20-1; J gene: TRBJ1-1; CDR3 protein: SARARGRAEAF
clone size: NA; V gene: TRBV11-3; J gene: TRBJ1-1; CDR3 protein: ASSLRGSDEAF
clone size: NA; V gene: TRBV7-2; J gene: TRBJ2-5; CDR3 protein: ASSLYLKVAETQY
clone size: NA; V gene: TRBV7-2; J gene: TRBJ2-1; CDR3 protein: ASSPGLAGGIEQF